This TCR beta chain was recorded in a study of T cell changes during pregnancy in multiple sclerosis. CDR3 size: 14 residues. CDR1 and CDR2 from the germline V gene are KGHSH and LQKENI. J gave up 4 bases and V 2 bases, and 3 bases lay outside the gene matches. This clone occurred once. Clones were sequenced by immunoSEQ multiplex PCR, and TCRdb holds only the in-frame ones, with some missing. The table lists 75,000 to 100,000 clones, around 92% of them singletons. The V gene is TRBV18, the J gene TRBJ2-5, with 8 bases lining up with TRBD1. The clonotype comes from a female donor in good health, enrolled as a control in a pregnancy study. The specimen was peripheral blood, collected after pregnancy. CDR3 DNA sequence: TGTGCCAGCTCACCAGGACAGGGCCCAGAGACCCAGTACTTC. This translates into CASSPGQGPETQYF.